The 24 T cell receptor beta chains listed next were all sequenced from one sample in a study of regulatory T cells in long-lasting Graves disease. Arm-PCR of CDR3 regions and iRepertoire HTBI primers were used to build TCR beta libraries. MiXCR, applied by TCRdb to the multiplex PCR reads, yields one record per CDR3 protein. Of 300,000 to 400,000 distinct CDR3 sequences listed, over 15% are singletons. Indicated time point: newly diagnosed GD, antithyroid drugs for less than 3 months. PBMC-derived RNA was used for the TCR library. The material was peripheral blood mononuclear cells (PBMCs), obtained at new diagnosis, from a patient treated with antithyroid drugs. The receptors shown here come from a female donor with Graves disease.

Points on this clonotype: A read error may explain this, as a much larger clone is one base away. The chain carries TRBV11-3 and TRBJ2-4; 9 bases agree with TRBD2. The CDR3 runs to 16 residues. Germline lookup yields CDR1 SGHNT and CDR2 YENEEA. CDR3 loop: CARSFKLAGAKNIQYF. CDR3 DNA sequence: TGTGCCAGAAGCTTTAAGTTAGCGGGAGCTAAAAACATTCAGTACTTC.

Concerning this clonotype: Since a much larger clone is just one base distant, this may be a read error. The chain couples TRBV12-3 or TRBV12-4 to TRBJ2-5, with TRBD1 matching over 10 bases. Trimming took 5 bases from V and 11 from J; bases not matched to a gene: 26. The CDR3 contains 19 residues. CDR3 in DNA: TGTGCCAGCAGTCCGGGACAGGGGATTGGCGGGAGCTCCTACAATGAGCAGTACTTC. Translation: CASSPGQGIGGSSYNEQYF.

Comments on this clonotype: The junction and the germline gene differ at one end; a read error may be behind it. The V and J genes are TRBV7-8 and TRBJ2-3; 11 nucleotides line up with TRBD2. CDR1 and CDR2 from the germline V gene are SGHVS and FQNEAQ. The CDR3 has 16 amino acids. DNA of the CDR3: TGTGCCAGCAGCTTGGGTGGGCTAGCGGGAGGAGATATGCAGTATTTT. This sequence encodes CASSLGGLAGGDMQYF.

This clonotype came up once. Given a far larger clone just one base away, this is likely a sequencing read error. The CDR3: CASSPRGGTQYF. The CDR3 DNA reads TGTGCCAGCAGTCCACGGGGAGGTACGCAGTATTTT. The V gene is TRBV2, the J gene TRBJ2-3, with D possibly matching TRBD2 (6 bases). Trimming pared 5 bases from V and 8 bases from J, leaving 11 bases between. Per the germline V gene, CDR1 is SNHLY and CDR2 is FYNNEI. The CDR3 totals 12 residues.

Many counts were recorded for this clonotype. The chain recombines TRBV19 with TRBJ1-2; 9 nucleotides line up with TRBD1. The CDR3 length is 17 residues. CDR1 is LNHDA and CDR2 is SQIVND in the germline V gene (reference sequence). V lost 6 bases, J lost 2 bases, and 13 bases stayed unmatched. CDR3 nucleotides: TGTGCCAGTAGCCCCCGGGACAGGGCAGAGACAAACTATGGCTACACCTTC. Translated, it gives CASSPRDRAETNYGYTF.

The chain links TRBV29-1 to TRBJ2-7; D uncertain. CDR3 length: 13 amino acids. The germline V gene encodes CDR1 SQVTM and CDR2 ANQGSEA. The CDR3 region has the DNA TGCAGTTATTATAGCCCGCCCAACTACGAGCAGTACTTC. It is translated as CSYYSPPNYEQYF.

This clonotype has more than one count but fewer than ten. In DNA form, the CDR3 reads TGCAGCGTTATACCGGGACAGGGGGGCACAGATACGCAGTATTTT. Translated: CSVIPGQGGTDTQYF. This rearrangement joins TRBV29-1 to TRBJ2-3; 11 nucleotides line up with TRBD1. This CDR3 spans 15 amino acids. Per the germline V gene, CDR1 is SQVTM and CDR2 is ANQGSEA. Germline trimming cut 5 bases from V and 1 base from J; bases unmatched to any gene: 5.

To note about this clonotype: A read error is likely, as this CDR3 ends without the conserved phenylalanine or tryptophan. The gene calls are TRBV11-3 and TRBJ2-2, with D possibly being TRBD1 or TRBD2 (5 bases each). This CDR3 has 15 amino acids. Germline CDR1 is SGHNT and CDR2 is YENEEA. V was cut by 5 bases and J by 6 bases, with 16 bases left in between. CDR3 amino acids: CASSPGTKNAGELFL. The CDR3 bases are TGTGCCAGCAGCCCCGGGACCAAAAACGCCGGGGAGCTGTTTTTA.

This clonotype has a handful of counts. The chain uses TRBV5-4 and TRBJ2-7; TRBD2 might be the D (5 bases). The CDR3 contains 14 residues. V was pared by 4 bases and J by 3 bases, with 14 bases between. Germline V CDR1 and CDR2: SGHNT, YYREEE (reference sequence). CDR3 loop: CASSPSGRIYEQYF. Here the CDR3 DNA reads TGTGCCAGCAGCCCCTCGGGAAGGATCTACGAGCAGTACTTC. The full variable domain, rest sourced from reference TRBV5-4 and TRBJ2-7, is ETGVTQSPTHLIKTRGQQVTLRCSSQSGHNTVSWYQQALGQGPQFIFQYYREEENGRGNFPPRFSGLQFPNYSSELNVNALELDDSALYLCASSPSGRIYEQYFGPGTRLTVT.

The gene calls are TRBV2 and TRBJ1-4, with a possible D match to TRBD1 (5 bases). In germline, CDR1 is SNHLY, CDR2 FYNNEI. V dropped 6 bases and J dropped 8 bases, with 16 bases sitting between them. This CDR3 spans 14 amino acids. CDR3 region: CASSSRAGIEKLFF. In DNA form, the CDR3 reads TGTGCCAGCAGCTCGCGTGCAGGGATAGAAAAACTGTTTTTT. The full variable domain, with the rest looked up from reference TRBV2 and TRBJ1-4, is EPEVTQTPSHQVTQMGQEVILRCVPISNHLYFYWYRQILGQKVEFLVSFYNNEISEKSEIFDDQFSVERPDGSNFTLKIRSTKLEDSAMYFCASSSRAGIEKLFFGSGTQLSVL.

The gene calls are TRBV18 and TRBJ1-6, with 7 bases matching TRBD1. Trimming removed 5 bases from V and 10 bases from J; junction bases left unmatched: 17. This CDR3 contains 17 residues. CDR1 and CDR2 from the germline V gene are KGHSH and LQKENI. In nucleotides, the CDR3 is TGTGCCAGCTCAGAGTCTCCGACAGGGTTCGTTCAATCACCCCTCCACTTT. Translating gives CASSESPTGFVQSPLHF.

The chain has TRBV13 and TRBJ2-2; D tentatively reads TRBD1 or TRBD2 (5 bases each). The V and J ends lost 5 bases and 4 bases respectively, with 23 bases between them. The CDR3 has 18 amino acids. Germline V CDR1 and CDR2: PRHDT, FYEKMQ (reference sequence). CDR3 residues: CASSVPGLGPLGTGELFF. The CDR3 DNA follows: TGTGCCAGCAGCGTTCCGGGGCTGGGGCCCTTGGGCACCGGGGAGCTGTTTTTT. The full variable domain, in which reference TRBV13 and TRBJ2-2 provide the parts outside the CDR3, is AAGVIQSPRHLIKEKRETATLKCYPIPRHDTVYWYQQGPGQDPQFLISFYEKMQSDKGSIPDRFSAQQFSDYHSELNMSSLELGDSALYFCASSVPGLGPLGTGELFFGEGSRLTVL.

This clonotype was observed many times. The chain links TRBV7-9 to TRBJ2-1; 10 bases are shared with TRBD2. CDR1 is SEHNR and CDR2 is FQNEAQ in the germline V gene (reference sequence). After removal of 3 bases from V and 3 bases from J, the junction contained 8 bases not matched to a gene. The CDR3 consists of 17 residues. CDR3 in DNA: TGTGCCAGCAGCTTCTCTCCTAGCGGGAGTATCTACAATGAGCAGTTCTTC. Protein sequence: CASSFSPSGSIYNEQFF.

Ten or more counts support this clonotype. The rearrangement joins TRBV10-3 to TRBJ2-1, with TRBD2 matching over 11 bases. CDR1 and CDR2 from the germline V gene are ENHRY and SYGVKD. CDR3 size: 16 residues. With V trimmed by 3 bases and J by 6 bases, 7 bases remained unmatched. The CDR3 sequence: CAISEEIAGGGNEQFF. The CDR3 bases are TGTGCCATCAGTGAAGAAATAGCGGGAGGGGGCAATGAGCAGTTCTTC.

CDR3 DNA: TGTGCCAGCAGGCGTCGACGAATGAACACTGAAGCTTTCTTT. Residues: CASRRRRMNTEAFF. The chain combines TRBV11-3 with TRBJ1-1; D is unresolved. Deletions cut 6 bases from V and 0 bases from J, with 11 bases between. The CDR3 runs 14 residues. Germline V gene lookup returns CDR1 SGHNT and CDR2 YENEEA.

The table lists this clonotype with many counts. The chain links TRBV2 to TRBJ2-5; D tentatively fits TRBD1 or TRBD2 (5 bases each). This CDR3 is 12 amino acids long. Germline V CDR1 and CDR2: SNHLY, FYNNEI. Trimming stripped 9 bases from V and 4 bases from J, with 12 bases between. The CDR3 coding sequence is TGTGCCAGGAGAGGGGAAAGAGAGACCCAGTACTTC. It codes for CARRGERETQYF.

This clonotype has just a few counts. The V call is TRBV28, the J call TRBJ1-5; D uncertain. Germline CDR1 is MDHEN and CDR2 is SYDVKM. V lost 3 bases to trimming and J lost 2 bases, with 11 bases between them. The CDR3 runs 15 residues. CDR3 region: CASSFSPGGNQPQHF. The CDR3 DNA reads TGTGCCAGCAGTTTCTCCCCCGGGGGCAATCAGCCCCAGCATTTT.

This clonotype was counted ten times or more. V usage is TRBV10-3 and J usage is TRBJ1-2; D unclear. CDR3 length: 14 amino acids. V lost 10 bases and J 1 base, leaving 16 bases between the germline ends. Germline V gene lookup returns CDR1 ENHRY and CDR2 SYGVKD. The CDR3 DNA sequence: TGTGCCACCCGAACGTCAGCTATTAACTATGGCTACACCTTC. Encoded protein: CATRTSAINYGYTF.

There are many counts of this clonotype. The J gene is TRBJ2-7, the V gene TRBV12-3 or TRBV12-4; 12 bases map to TRBD2. Trimming at V came to 5 bases and at J to 1 base, leaving 3 bases not matched to a gene. The CDR3 spans 15 residues. The CDR3 here is CASSGTSGRSYEQYF. CDR3 DNA sequence: TGTGCCAGCAGTGGGACTAGCGGGCGGTCCTACGAGCAGTACTTC.

Ten or more counts support this clonotype. V gene TRBV5-1 combines with J gene TRBJ1-1, with D possibly being TRBD1 (6 bases). The germline gives CDR1 SGHRS, CDR2 YFSETQ. There are 13 residues in the CDR3. V was shortened by 0 bases and J by 7 bases, with 10 bases between the two germline ends. Written as DNA, the CDR3 is TGCGCCAGCAGCTTGGCCCGCAGGGGTGAAGCTTTCTTT. This encodes CASSLARRGEAFF.

On this clonotype: A junction boundary mismatches the germline segment, possibly from a read error. The chain carries TRBV11-3 and TRBJ1-4; TRBD1 matches 9 bases. CDR1 is SGHNT and CDR2 is YENEEA in the germline V gene. The CDR3 totals 16 residues. The CDR3 nucleotides are TGTGCCAGCAGCTCGGACAGGGGCTCAACTCATGAAAAACTGTTTTTT. Its protein is CASSSDRGSTHEKLFF.

The V and J genes are TRBV29-1 and TRBJ2-1; TRBD2 matches at 10 bases. V was pared by 3 bases and J by 0 bases, with 11 bases of the junction left unmatched. The CDR3 consists of 18 residues. Germline loops: CDR1 SQVTM, CDR2 ANQGSEA. The CDR3 DNA sequence: TGCAGCGTTGATAAACCTAGCGGGGGAAAGGGCTCCTACAATGAGCAGTTCTTC. Its translation is CSVDKPSGGKGSYNEQFF.

This clonotype was detected many times. The genes are TRBV18 and TRBJ2-7, with D perhaps matching TRBD2 (7 bases). CDR1 and CDR2 from the germline V gene are KGHSH and LQKENI. The V and J ends lost 3 bases and 0 bases respectively, with 15 bases between them. The CDR3 spans 16 residues. The chain's CDR3 is CASSPGGRMSSYEQYF. As DNA, the CDR3 is TGTGCCAGCTCACCCGGGGGGCGGATGAGCTCCTACGAGCAGTACTTC.

This clonotype was seen more than once but under ten times. This may stem from a read error, because a much larger clone lies one nucleotide away. V usage is TRBV12-3 or TRBV12-4 and J usage is TRBJ2-1, with TRBD1 matching 8 bases. The CDR3 has 13 amino acids. V gave up 6 bases and J gave up 10 bases; unmatched junction bases: 8. The CDR3 loop is CASRFGQGHEQFF. The CDR3 coding sequence is TGTGCCAGCAGATTTGGACAGGGCCACGAGCAGTTCTTC.